This TCR beta chain was recorded in a study of blood T cells in healthy people across ages. Points from the study as a whole: Diversity estimates from one million T cells were considered underestimates. Per-million-T-cell TCR beta diversity fell roughly linearly with age.

A sample-barcoded 5' primer and a J-beta primer mix were used in a second PCR of about 7 to 12 cycles. Tags on each cDNA molecule came from a template-switch adaptor with 12 random nucleotides. TCRdb redid the calling of the 5' RACE reads with MiXCR, one entry per CDR3 protein. Found here are fewer than 750,000 distinct CDR3 sequences, approximately 52% of them singletons; the top ten hold roughly 12%. CDR3 length: 13 residues. Ten or more counts support this clonotype. The target antigen is unknown. The junction differs from germline at one of its ends, possibly a read error. This chain joins TRBV12-3 or TRBV12-4 and TRBJ2-1, with D possibly matching TRBD2 (5 bases). The sequence was collected from an elderly woman in good health. What was sequenced was blood. The CDR3 nucleotides read TGTGCCAGCAGTGCGGGTCTATACAGTGAGCAGTTCTTC. Protein sequence: CASSAGLYSEQFF.